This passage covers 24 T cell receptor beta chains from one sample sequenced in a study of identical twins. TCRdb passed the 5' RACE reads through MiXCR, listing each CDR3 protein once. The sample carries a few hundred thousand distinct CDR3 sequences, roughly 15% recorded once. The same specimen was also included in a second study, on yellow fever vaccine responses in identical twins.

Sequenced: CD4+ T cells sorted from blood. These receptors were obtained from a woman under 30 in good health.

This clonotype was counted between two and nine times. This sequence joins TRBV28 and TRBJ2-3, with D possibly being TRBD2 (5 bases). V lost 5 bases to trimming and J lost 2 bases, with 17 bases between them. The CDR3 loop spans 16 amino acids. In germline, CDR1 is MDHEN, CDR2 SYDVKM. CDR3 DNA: TGTGCCAGCAGTGCTACTCCCGGACTCCCCACAGATACGCAGTATTTT. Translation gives CASSATPGLPTDTQYF. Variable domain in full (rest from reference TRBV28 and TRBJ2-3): DVKVTQSSRYLVKRTGEKVFLECVQDMDHENMFWYRQDPGLGLRLIYFSYDVKMKEKGDIPEGYSVSREKKERFSLILESASTNQTSMYLCASSATPGLPTDTQYFGPGTRLTVL.

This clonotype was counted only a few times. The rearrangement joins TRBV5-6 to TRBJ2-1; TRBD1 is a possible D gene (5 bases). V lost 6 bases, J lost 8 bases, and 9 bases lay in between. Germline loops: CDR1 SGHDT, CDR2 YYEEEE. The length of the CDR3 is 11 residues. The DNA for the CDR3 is TGTGCCAGCAAAAGGGGTTATGAGCAGTTCTTC. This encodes CASKRGYEQFF.

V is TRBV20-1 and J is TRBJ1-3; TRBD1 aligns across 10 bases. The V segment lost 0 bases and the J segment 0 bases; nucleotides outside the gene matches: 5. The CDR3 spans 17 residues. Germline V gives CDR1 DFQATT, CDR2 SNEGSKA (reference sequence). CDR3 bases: TGCAGTGCTAGAGATCATCGGGACAGGGGCTCTGGAAACACCATATATTTT. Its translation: CSARDHRDRGSGNTIYF.

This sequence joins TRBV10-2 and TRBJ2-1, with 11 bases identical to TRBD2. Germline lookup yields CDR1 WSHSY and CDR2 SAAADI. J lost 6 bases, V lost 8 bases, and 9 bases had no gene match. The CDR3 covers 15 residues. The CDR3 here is CASSTSGTGFNEQFF. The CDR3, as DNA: TGCGCCAGCTCGACTAGCGGGACTGGCTTCAATGAGCAGTTCTTC.

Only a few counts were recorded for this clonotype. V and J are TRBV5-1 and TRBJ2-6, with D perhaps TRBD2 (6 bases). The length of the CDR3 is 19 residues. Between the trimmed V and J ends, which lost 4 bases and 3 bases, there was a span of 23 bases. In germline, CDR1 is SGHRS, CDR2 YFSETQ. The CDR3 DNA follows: TGCGCCAGCAGCGCTCAGCCGGGACTCACATCCTATGGGGCCAACGTCCTGACTTTC. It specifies CASSAQPGLTSYGANVLTF.

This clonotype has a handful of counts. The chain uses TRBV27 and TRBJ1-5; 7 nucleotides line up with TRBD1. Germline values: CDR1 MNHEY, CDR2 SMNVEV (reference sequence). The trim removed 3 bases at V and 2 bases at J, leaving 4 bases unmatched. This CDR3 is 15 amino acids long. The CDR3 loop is CASSLEGAGNQPQHF. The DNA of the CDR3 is TGTGCCAGCAGTTTGGAGGGGGCAGGCAATCAGCCCCAGCATTTT.

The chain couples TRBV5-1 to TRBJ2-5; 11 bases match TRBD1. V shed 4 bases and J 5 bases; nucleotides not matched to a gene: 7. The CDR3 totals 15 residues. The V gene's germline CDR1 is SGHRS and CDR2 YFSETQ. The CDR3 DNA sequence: TGCGCCAGCAGCGGCGGACAGGGGGCGGGTGAGACCCAGTACTTC. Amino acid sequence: CASSGGQGAGETQYF.

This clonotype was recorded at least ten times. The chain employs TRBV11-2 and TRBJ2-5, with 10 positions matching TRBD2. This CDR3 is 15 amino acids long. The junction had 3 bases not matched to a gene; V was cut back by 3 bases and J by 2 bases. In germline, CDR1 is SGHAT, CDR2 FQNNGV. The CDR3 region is CASSFGLAEQETQYF. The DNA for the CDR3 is TGTGCCAGCAGCTTCGGACTAGCGGAGCAAGAGACCCAGTACTTC.

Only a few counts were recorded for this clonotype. Written as DNA, the CDR3 is TGTGCCAGCAGCCACGACAGGGGGCGAAGTTGGGAGACCCAGTACTTC. Protein product: CASSHDRGRSWETQYF. The chain is built from TRBV27 and TRBJ2-5; 10 nucleotides agree with TRBD1. CDR1 MNHEY and CDR2 SMNVEV come from the germline V gene (reference sequence). The CDR3 extends over 16 amino acids. Germline trimming cut 6 bases from V and 5 bases from J; bases unmatched to any gene: 12.

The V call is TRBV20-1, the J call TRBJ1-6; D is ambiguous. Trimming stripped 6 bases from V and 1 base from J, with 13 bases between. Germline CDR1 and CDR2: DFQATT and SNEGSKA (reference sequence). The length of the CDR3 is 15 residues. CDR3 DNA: TGCAGTGCCCGCGGATTCGTTTCCTATAATTCACCCCTCCACTTT. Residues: CSARGFVSYNSPLHF.

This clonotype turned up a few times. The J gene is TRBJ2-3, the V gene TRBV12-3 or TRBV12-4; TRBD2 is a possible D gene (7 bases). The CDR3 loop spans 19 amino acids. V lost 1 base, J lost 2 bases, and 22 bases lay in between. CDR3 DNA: TGTGCCAGCAGTTTAGAAGGGGGTGGACTAGATTGGGTCACAGATACGCAGTATTTT. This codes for CASSLEGGGLDWVTDTQYF.

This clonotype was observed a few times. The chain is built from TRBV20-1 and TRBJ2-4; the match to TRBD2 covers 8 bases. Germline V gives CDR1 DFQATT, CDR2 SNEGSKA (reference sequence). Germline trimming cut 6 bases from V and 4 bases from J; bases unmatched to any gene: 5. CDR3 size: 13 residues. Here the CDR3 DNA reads TGCAGTGCCATCGGACTAGCTAAAAACATTCAGTACTTC. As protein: CSAIGLAKNIQYF.

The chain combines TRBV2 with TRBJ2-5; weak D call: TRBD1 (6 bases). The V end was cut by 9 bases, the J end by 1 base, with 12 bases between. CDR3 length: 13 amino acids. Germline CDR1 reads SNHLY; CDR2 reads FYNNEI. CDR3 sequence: CASQGWAQETQYF. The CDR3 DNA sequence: TGTGCCAGTCAGGGGTGGGCCCAAGAGACCCAGTACTTC.

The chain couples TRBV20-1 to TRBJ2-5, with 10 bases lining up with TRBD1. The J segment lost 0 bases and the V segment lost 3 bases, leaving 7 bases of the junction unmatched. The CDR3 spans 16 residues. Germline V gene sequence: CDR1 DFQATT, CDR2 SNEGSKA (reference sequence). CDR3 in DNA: TGCAGTGCTAGGCCCCGGGACAGGGGCTACCAAGAGACCCAGTACTTC. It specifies CSARPRDRGYQETQYF.

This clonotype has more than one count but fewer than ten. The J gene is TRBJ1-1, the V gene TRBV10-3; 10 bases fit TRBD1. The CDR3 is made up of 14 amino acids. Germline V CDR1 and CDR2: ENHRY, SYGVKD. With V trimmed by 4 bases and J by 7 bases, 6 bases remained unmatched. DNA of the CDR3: TGTGCCATCAGTGGGTTGGACAGGGGGGATGAAGCTTTCTTT. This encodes CAISGLDRGDEAFF.

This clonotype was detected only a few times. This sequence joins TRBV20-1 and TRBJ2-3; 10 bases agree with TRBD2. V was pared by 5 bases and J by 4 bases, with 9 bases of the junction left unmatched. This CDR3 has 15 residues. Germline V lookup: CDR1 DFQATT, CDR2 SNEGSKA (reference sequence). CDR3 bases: TGCAGTGCTCAACGCCGTAGCGGGGGGCCAGATACGCAGTATTTT. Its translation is CSAQRRSGGPDTQYF.

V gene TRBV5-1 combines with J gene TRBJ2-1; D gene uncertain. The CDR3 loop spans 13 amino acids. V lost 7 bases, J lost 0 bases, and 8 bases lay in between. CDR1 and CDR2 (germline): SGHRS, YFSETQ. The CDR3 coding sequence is TGCGCCAGCGCAGAGAGCTCCTACAATGAGCAGTTCTTC. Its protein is CASAESSYNEQFF.

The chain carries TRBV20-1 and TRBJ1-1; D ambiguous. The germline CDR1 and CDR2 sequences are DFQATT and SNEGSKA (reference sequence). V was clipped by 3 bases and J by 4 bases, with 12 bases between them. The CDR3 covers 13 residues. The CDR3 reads CSARGGVGTEAFF. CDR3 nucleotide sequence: TGCAGTGCTAGGGGCGGGGTGGGCACTGAAGCTTTCTTT.

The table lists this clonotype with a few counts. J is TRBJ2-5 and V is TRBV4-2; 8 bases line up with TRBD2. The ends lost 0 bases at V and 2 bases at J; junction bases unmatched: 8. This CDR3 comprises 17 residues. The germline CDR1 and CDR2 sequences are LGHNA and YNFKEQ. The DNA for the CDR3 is TGTGCCAGCAGCCAAGATGGAAGCGGGAGAAATCAAGAGACCCAGTACTTC. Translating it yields CASSQDGSGRNQETQYF.

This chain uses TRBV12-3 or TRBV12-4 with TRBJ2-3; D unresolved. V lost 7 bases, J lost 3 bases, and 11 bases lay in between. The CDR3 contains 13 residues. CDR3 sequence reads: CASTSGMTDTQYF. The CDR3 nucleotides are TGTGCCAGCACCTCCGGCATGACAGATACGCAGTATTTT.

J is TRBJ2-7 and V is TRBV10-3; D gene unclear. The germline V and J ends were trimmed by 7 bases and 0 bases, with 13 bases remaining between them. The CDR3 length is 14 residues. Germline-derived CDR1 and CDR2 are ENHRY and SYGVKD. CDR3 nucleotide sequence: TGTGCCATCACCCCGAGCATTGGCTCCTACGAGCAGTACTTC. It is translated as CAITPSIGSYEQYF.

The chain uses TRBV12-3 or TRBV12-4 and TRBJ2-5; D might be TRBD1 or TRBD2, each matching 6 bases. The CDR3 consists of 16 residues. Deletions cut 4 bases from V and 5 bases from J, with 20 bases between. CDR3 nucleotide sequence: TGTGCCAGCAGTTCCCACCTGGGGGGCGGCTGGGAGACCCAGTACTTC. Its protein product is CASSSHLGGGWETQYF.

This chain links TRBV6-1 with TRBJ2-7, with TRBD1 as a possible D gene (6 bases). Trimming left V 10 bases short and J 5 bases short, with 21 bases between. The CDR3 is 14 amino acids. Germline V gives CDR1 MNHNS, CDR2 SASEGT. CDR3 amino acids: CANHLHRVKDEQYF. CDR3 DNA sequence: TGTGCCAACCACCTCCACAGGGTAAAAGACGAGCAGTACTTC.

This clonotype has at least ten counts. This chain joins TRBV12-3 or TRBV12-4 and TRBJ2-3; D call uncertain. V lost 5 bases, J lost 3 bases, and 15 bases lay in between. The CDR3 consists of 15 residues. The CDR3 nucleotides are TGTGCCAGCAGTGCTTACGAACTGGAAACAGATACGCAGTATTTT. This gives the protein CASSAYELETDTQYF.